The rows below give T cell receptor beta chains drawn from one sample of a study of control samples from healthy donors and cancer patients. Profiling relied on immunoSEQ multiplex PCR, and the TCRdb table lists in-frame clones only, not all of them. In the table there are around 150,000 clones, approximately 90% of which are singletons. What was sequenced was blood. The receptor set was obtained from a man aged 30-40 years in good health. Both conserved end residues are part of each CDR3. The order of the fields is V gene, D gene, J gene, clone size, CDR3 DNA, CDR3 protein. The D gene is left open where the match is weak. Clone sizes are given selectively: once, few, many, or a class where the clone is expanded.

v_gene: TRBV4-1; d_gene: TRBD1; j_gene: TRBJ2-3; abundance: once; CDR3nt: TGCGCCAGCAGCGCACATCAGGGGGCGCGAACAGATACGCAGTATTTT; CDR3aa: CASSAHQGARTDTQYF
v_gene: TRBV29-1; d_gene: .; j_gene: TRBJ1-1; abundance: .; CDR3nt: TGCAGCGTGGTAAAGACTGCCACTGAAGCTTTCTTT; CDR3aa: CSVVKTATEAFF
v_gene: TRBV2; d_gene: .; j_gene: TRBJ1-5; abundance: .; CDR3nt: TGTGCCAGCGGGTCGGGCTCCAATCAGCCCCAGCATTTT; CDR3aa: CASGSGSNQPQHF
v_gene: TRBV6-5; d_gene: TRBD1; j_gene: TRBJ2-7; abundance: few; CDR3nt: TGTGCCAGCATCCTCGACAGGGGGCGCTACGAGCAGTACTTC; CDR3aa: CASILDRGRYEQYF
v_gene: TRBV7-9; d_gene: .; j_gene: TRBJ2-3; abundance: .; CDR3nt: TGTGCCAGCAGCTTAGGGCGGCCGGGGGTCCGGGTCACAGATACGCAGTATTTT; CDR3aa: CASSLGRPGVRVTDTQYF
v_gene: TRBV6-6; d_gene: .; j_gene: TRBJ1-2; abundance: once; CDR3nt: TGTGCCAGCAGGGGAGAAACTTTTTATGGCTACACCTTC; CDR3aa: CASRGETFYGYTF
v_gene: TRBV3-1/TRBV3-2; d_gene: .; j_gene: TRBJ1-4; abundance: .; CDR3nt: TGTGCCAGCAGCCAAGGGGGGGCCAACCTGGGAGAAAAACTGTTTTTT; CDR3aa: CASSQGGANLGEKLFF
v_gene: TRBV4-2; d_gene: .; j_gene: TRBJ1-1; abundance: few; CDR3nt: TGTGCCAGCAGCCAAGATCATGGGGGGAGAGCTTTCTTT; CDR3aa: CASSQDHGGRAFF
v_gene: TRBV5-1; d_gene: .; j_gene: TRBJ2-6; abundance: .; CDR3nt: TGCGCCAGCAGCTTCGGGGGTGGCTCTGGGGCCAACGTCCTGACTTTC; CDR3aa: CASSFGGGSGANVLTF
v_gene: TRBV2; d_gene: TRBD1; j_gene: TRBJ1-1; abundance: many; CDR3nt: TGTGCCAGCGGACTGGACAGGGGGCAGGCTTTCTTT; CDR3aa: CASGLDRGQAFF
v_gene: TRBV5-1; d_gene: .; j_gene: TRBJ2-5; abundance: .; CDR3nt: TGCGCCAGCAGATCGGACACGGGGCGTGGGACCCAGTACTTC; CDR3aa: CASRSDTGRGTQYF
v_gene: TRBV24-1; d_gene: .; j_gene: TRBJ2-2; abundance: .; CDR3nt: TGTGCCACCAGTGATCCTAAAGTGAGGGAGCTGTTTTTT; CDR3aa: CATSDPKVRELFF
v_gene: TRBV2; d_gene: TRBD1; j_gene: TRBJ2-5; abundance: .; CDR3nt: TGTGCCAGCAGAGGGACAGGGGGAGAGACCCAGTACTTC; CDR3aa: CASRGTGGETQYF
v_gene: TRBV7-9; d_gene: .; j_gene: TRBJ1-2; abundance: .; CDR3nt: TGTGCCAGCAGCAGCAATCCGGGACGGATAGAACATGGCTACACCTTC; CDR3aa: CASSSNPGRIEHGYTF
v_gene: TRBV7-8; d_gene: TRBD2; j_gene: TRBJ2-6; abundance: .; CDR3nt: TGTGCCCCGGGGGGGCCTGGGGCCAACGTCCTGACTTTC; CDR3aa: CAPGGPGANVLTF
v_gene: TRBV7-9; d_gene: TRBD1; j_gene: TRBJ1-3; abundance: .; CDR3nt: TGTGCCAGCAGCTTGGGTTTTTTCCAGGGGGCTCCCTCTGGAAACACCATATATTTT; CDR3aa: CASSLGFFQGAPSGNTIYF
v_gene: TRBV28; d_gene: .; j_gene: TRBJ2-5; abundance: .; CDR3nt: TGTGCCAGCAGTTTAATCCAGGCGGAAAAAGAGACCCAGTACTTC; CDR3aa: CASSLIQAEKETQYF
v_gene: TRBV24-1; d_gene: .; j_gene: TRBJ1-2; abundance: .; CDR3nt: TGTGCCACCAGTGACCCCATCTATGGCTACACCTTC; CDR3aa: CATSDPIYGYTF
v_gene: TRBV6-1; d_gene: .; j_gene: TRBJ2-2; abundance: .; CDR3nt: TGTGCCAGCAGCGAAGCAGGGGCAGGGGAGCTGTTTTTT; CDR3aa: CASSEAGAGELFF
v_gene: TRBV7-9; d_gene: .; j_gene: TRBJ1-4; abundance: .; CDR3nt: TGTGCCAGCAGCTTTGGAACAGCAACTAATGAAAAACTGTTTTTT; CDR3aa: CASSFGTATNEKLFF
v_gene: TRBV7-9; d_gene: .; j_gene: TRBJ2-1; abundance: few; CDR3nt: TGTGCCAGCACCCCATGGGGTGAGCAGTTCTTC; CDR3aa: CASTPWGEQFF
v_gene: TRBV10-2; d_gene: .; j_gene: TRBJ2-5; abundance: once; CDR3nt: TGCGCCAGCTTCGTAAGCGGAGAGACCCAGTACTTC; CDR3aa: CASFVSGETQYF
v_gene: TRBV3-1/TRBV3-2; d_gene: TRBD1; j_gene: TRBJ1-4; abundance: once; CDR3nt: TGTGCCAGTTCGGGACAGTTGGGTTCTAATGAAAAACTGTTTTTT; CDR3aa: CASSGQLGSNEKLFF
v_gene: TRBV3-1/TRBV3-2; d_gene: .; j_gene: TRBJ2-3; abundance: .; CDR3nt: TGTGCCAGCAGCCAAGTGGATACGCAGTATTTT; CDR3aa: CASSQVDTQYF
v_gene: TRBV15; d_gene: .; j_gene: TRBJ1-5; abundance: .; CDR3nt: TGTGCCACCAGCAGAGAGGGGAGGGGACGGGGTCAGCCCCAGCATTTT; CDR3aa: CATSREGRGRGQPQHF
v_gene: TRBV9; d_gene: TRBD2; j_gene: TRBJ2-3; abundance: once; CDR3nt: TGTGCCAGCAGCGTAGGGGGACTAGCGAGAGCAGATACGCAGTATTTT; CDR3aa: CASSVGGLARADTQYF
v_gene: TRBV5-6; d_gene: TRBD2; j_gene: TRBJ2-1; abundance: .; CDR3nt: TGTGCCAGCAGCACACCGGGACTAGCGGCCTACAATGAGCAGTTCTTC; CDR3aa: CASSTPGLAAYNEQFF
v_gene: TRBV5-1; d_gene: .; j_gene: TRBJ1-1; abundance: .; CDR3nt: TGCGCCAGCAGCTTGGACAAGCCGAACACTGAAGCTTTCTTT; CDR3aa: CASSLDKPNTEAFF
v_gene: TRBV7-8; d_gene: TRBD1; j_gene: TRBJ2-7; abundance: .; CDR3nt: TGTGCCAGCAGCTCCCCCGGGACAGCGTACGAGCAGTACTTC; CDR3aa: CASSSPGTAYEQYF
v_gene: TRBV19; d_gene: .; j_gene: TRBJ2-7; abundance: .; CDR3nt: TGTGCCAGTGCACCGGGACCGTTCACCTACGAGCAGTACTTC; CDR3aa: CASAPGPFTYEQYF
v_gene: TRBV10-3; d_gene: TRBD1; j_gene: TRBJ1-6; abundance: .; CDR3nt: TGTGCCGCGACCCCGGGACAGGTTAATTCACCCCTCCACTTT; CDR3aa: CAATPGQVNSPLHF
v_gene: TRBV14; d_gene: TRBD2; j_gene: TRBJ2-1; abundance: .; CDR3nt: TGTGCCAGCAGCCCGCGGGGGGTGAGCTCCTACAATGAGCAGTTCTTC; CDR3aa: CASSPRGVSSYNEQFF
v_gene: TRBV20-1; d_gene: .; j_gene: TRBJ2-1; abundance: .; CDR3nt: TGCAGTGCTAGTCTCGGCAGCGGAGATCAGCAGTTCTTC; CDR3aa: CSASLGSGDQQFF
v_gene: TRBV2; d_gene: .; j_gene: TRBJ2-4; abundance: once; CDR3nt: TGTGCCAGCAGTGCCATGGCAGGTGGGGTTGGCAAAAACATTCAGTACTTC; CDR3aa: CASSAMAGGVGKNIQYF
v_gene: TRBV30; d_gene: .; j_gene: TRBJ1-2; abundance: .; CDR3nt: TGTGCCTGGAGTGGGGTCTATGGCTACACCTTC; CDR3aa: CAWSGVYGYTF
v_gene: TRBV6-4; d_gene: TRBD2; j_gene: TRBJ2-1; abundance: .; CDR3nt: TGTGCCAGCAGTGAACTAGCGGGGACCTACAATGAGCAGTTCTTC; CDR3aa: CASSELAGTYNEQFF
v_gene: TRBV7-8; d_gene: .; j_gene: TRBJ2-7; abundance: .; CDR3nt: TGTGCCAGCAGCTTAGCGGGGGAGCAGTACTTC; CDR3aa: CASSLAGEQYF
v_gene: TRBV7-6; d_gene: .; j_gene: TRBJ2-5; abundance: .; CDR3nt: TGTGCCAGCAGCTTATCCTCCGGGGGATTCCAAGAGACCCAGTACTTC; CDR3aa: CASSLSSGGFQETQYF
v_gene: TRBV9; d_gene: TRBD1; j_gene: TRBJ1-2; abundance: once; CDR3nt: TGTGCCAGCAGCGAGGAGGACAGGAAGTACACCTTC; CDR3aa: CASSEEDRKYTF
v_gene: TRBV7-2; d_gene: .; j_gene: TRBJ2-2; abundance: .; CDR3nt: TGTGCCAGCAGCTTAATAGCCACCGGGGAGCTGTTTTTT; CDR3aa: CASSLIATGELFF
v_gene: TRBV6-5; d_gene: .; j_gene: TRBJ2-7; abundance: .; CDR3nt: TGTGCCAGCGGGTCCCCAGGCAGAGCACCCTACGAGCAGTACTTC; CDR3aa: CASGSPGRAPYEQYF